A selection of T cell receptor beta chains follows, all from one sample in a study of T cells after yellow fever vaccination. A single record per CDR3 protein comes from TCRdb applying MiXCR to the 5' RACE reads. The data hold 450,000 to 550,000 distinct CDR3 sequences, with about a fifth observed a single time. The sequencing here drew on PBMCs, taken about 20 days after the first yellow fever vaccination. These receptors originate from a man aged 18 to 35 who received the YFV17D yellow fever vaccine. Each CDR3 is given with its conserved first and last residue. The order of the fields is D gene, clone size, V gene, J gene, CDR3 DNA, CDR3 protein. D genes are given only for firm matches. Expanded clones are given a class, and other clones once, few, many or no size at all.

d_call: NA; clone_size: once; v_call: TRBV7-2; j_call: TRBJ2-7; cdr3_nt: TGTGCCAGCAGCTCCCCCGCCGGGCCGCAGTACGAGCAGTACTTC; cdr3_aa: CASSSPAGPQYEQYF
d_call: NA; clone_size: NA; v_call: TRBV9; j_call: TRBJ2-2; cdr3_nt: TGTGCCAGCAGCGAGGACGGGGTCTTGACCGGGGAGCTGTTTTTT; cdr3_aa: CASSEDGVLTGELFF
d_call: NA; clone_size: few; v_call: TRBV11-2; j_call: TRBJ1-6; cdr3_nt: TGTGCCGGGTGTTCGACCCTCCAGAATTCACCCCTCCACTTT; cdr3_aa: CAGCSTLQNSPLHF
d_call: TRBD2; clone_size: NA; v_call: TRBV4-1; j_call: TRBJ2-5; cdr3_nt: TGCGCCAGCAGCCAATTGCCGACTAGCGGGGGCCAAGAGACCCAGTACTTC; cdr3_aa: CASSQLPTSGGQETQYF
d_call: TRBD2; clone_size: once; v_call: TRBV20-1; j_call: TRBJ2-5; cdr3_nt: TGCAGTGCTAGCGCGGGGGGGCGGGAGACCCAGTACTTC; cdr3_aa: CSASAGGRETQYF
d_call: NA; clone_size: NA; v_call: TRBV12-3/TRBV12-4; j_call: TRBJ2-1; cdr3_nt: TGTGCCAGCAGTTTACACGACAGCACTGAGCAGTTCTTC; cdr3_aa: CASSLHDSTEQFF
d_call: TRBD2; clone_size: few; v_call: TRBV9; j_call: TRBJ2-1; cdr3_nt: TGTGCCAGCAGCGCTTCCCCTAGGGGGGCTAGCGGGGGTAACGAGCAGTTCTTC; cdr3_aa: CASSASPRGASGGNEQFF
d_call: NA; clone_size: NA; v_call: TRBV12-3/TRBV12-4; j_call: TRBJ1-5; cdr3_nt: TGTGCCAGCAGTTGGGGAGGGGGGATCAATCAGCCCCAGCATTTT; cdr3_aa: CASSWGGGINQPQHF
d_call: TRBD2; clone_size: NA; v_call: TRBV4-1; j_call: TRBJ2-5; cdr3_nt: TGCGCCAGCAGCCAAGATGTGGTAGCGGGGGTTTTGGAGACCCAGTACTTC; cdr3_aa: CASSQDVVAGVLETQYF
d_call: TRBD2; clone_size: NA; v_call: TRBV7-8; j_call: TRBJ2-1; cdr3_nt: TGTGCCAGCAGCTTAGCGCTAGCGGGGGTCCATGAGCAGTTCTTC; cdr3_aa: CASSLALAGVHEQFF
d_call: TRBD1; clone_size: few; v_call: TRBV27; j_call: TRBJ2-5; cdr3_nt: TGTGCCAGCAGCTTCAGGGGGCCTTTGGAGACCCAGTACTTC; cdr3_aa: CASSFRGPLETQYF
d_call: NA; clone_size: NA; v_call: TRBV7-8; j_call: TRBJ1-2; cdr3_nt: TGTGCCAGCAGCTCCCGGTGGGGGGCTAGAATGGGGGATGGCTACACCTTC; cdr3_aa: CASSSRWGARMGDGYTF
d_call: TRBD1; clone_size: few; v_call: TRBV2; j_call: TRBJ2-4; cdr3_nt: TGTGCCAGCGAGAAGACAGGGGGGAGAGGCATTCAGTACTTC; cdr3_aa: CASEKTGGRGIQYF
d_call: TRBD1; clone_size: NA; v_call: TRBV12-3/TRBV12-4; j_call: TRBJ1-2; cdr3_nt: TGTGCCAGCAGTCCGGGACAGAGCAACTATGGCTACACCTTC; cdr3_aa: CASSPGQSNYGYTF
d_call: TRBD1; clone_size: NA; v_call: TRBV27; j_call: TRBJ2-6; cdr3_nt: TGTGCCAGCAGTTTGGGGACAGGCTGGGGCTCTGGGGCCAACGTCCTGACTTTC; cdr3_aa: CASSLGTGWGSGANVLTF
d_call: TRBD2; clone_size: few; v_call: TRBV20-1; j_call: TRBJ2-1; cdr3_nt: TGCAGTGCCCTCGGGGGGACTAGCGCTGGTAATGAGCAGTTCTTC; cdr3_aa: CSALGGTSAGNEQFF
d_call: TRBD1; clone_size: few; v_call: TRBV7-9; j_call: TRBJ1-2; cdr3_nt: TGTGCCAGCAGCTCCCCGGGGACAGGGAACTATGGCTACACCTTC; cdr3_aa: CASSSPGTGNYGYTF
d_call: NA; clone_size: once; v_call: TRBV7-8; j_call: TRBJ1-1; cdr3_nt: TGTGCCAGCAGCTTAGGGTCTTTTCAGGGGAACACTGAAGCTTTCTTT; cdr3_aa: CASSLGSFQGNTEAFF
d_call: NA; clone_size: many; v_call: TRBV5-1; j_call: TRBJ1-1; cdr3_nt: TGCGCCAGCAGCTTGCGGGCGGACACTGAAGCTTTCTTT; cdr3_aa: CASSLRADTEAFF
d_call: NA; clone_size: few; v_call: TRBV7-3; j_call: TRBJ2-1; cdr3_nt: TGTGCCAGCAGCCAACAGACTACCTACAATGAGCAGTTCTTC; cdr3_aa: CASSQQTTYNEQFF
d_call: NA; clone_size: NA; v_call: TRBV5-1; j_call: TRBJ1-1; cdr3_nt: TGTGCCAGCAGCTTGGAAGGAGTCAACACTGAAGCTTTCTTT; cdr3_aa: CASSLEGVNTEAFF
d_call: NA; clone_size: NA; v_call: TRBV20-1; j_call: TRBJ2-5; cdr3_nt: TGCAGTGCTATATCGACAGGCCAAGAGACCCAGTACTTC; cdr3_aa: CSAISTGQETQYF
d_call: TRBD1; clone_size: NA; v_call: TRBV6-1; j_call: TRBJ1-1; cdr3_nt: TGTGCCAGCAGAAAGGACAGGAGGGAGGACACTGAAGCTTTCTTT; cdr3_aa: CASRKDRREDTEAFF
d_call: NA; clone_size: few; v_call: TRBV7-9; j_call: TRBJ2-5; cdr3_nt: TGTGCCAGCAGCTCTGGTGGGTACGAGCAGACCCAGTACTTC; cdr3_aa: CASSSGGYEQTQYF
d_call: TRBD2; clone_size: NA; v_call: TRBV9; j_call: TRBJ2-2; cdr3_nt: TGTGCCAGCAGCTCATCCCTCCGGACTAGGAACACCGGGGAGCTGTTTTTT; cdr3_aa: CASSSSLRTRNTGELFF